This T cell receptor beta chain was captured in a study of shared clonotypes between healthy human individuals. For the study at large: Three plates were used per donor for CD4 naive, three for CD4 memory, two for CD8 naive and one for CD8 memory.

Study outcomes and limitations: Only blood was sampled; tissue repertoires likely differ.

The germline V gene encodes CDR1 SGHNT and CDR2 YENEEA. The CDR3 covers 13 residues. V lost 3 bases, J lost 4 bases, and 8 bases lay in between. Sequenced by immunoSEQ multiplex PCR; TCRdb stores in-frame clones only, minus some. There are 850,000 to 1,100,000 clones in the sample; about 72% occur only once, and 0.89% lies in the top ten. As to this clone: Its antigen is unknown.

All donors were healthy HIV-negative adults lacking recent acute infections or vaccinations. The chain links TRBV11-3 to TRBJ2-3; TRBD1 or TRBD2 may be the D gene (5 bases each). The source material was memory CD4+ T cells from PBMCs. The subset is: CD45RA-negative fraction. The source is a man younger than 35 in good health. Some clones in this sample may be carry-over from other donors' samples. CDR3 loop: CASSLGEPDTQYF. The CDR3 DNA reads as TGTGCCAGCAGCTTGGGGGAACCAGATACGCAGTATTTT.